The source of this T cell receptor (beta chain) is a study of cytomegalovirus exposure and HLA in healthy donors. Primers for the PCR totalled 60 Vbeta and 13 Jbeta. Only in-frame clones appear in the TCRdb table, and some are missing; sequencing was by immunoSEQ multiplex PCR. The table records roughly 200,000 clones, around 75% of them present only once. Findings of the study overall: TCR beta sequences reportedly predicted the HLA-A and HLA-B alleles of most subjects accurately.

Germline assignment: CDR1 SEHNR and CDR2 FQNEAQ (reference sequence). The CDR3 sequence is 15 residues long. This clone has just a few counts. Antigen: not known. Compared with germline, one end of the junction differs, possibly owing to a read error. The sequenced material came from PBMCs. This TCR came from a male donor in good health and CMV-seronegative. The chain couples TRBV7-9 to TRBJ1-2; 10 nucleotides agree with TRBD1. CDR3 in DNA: TGTTCCAGCAGTGGGGGGACAGGGGCGGTTTTTGGCTACACCTTC. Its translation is CSSSGGTGAVFGYTF.